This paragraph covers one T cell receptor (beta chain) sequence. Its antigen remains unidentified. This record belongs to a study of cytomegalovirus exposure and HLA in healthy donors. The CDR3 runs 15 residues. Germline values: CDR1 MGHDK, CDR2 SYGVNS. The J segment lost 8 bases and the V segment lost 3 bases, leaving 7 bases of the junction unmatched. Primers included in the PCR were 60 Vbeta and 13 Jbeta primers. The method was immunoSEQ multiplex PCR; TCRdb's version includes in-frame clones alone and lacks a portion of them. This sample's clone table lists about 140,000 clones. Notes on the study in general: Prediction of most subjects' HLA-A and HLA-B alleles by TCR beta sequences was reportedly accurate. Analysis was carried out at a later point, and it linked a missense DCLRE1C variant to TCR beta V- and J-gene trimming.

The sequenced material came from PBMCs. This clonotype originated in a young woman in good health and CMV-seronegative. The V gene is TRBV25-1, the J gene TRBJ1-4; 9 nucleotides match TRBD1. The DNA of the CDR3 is TGTGCCAGCAGTGATATTACAGGGGGCGACGAAAAACTGTTTTTT. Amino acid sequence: CASSDITGGDEKLFF.